The text below deals with one T cell receptor beta chain. These data are taken from a study of T-cell reconstitution after alpha-beta-depleted transplantation in children. Researchers prepared the TCRbeta library using unique molecular identifiers, the study reports. TCRdb redid the calling of the PCR reads with MiXCR, one entry per CDR3 protein. The sample holds 500,000 or so distinct CDR3 sequences, around a third seen once. Trimming stripped 7 bases from V and 8 bases from J, with 24 bases between. The CDR3 extends over 16 amino acids. CDR1 SGHVS and CDR2 FQNEAQ come from the germline V gene. The chain is built from TRBV7-8 and TRBJ1-5, with D unclear. This TCR derives from a human donor who donated a stem cell graft to a child with aplastic anemia. The input for sequencing was PBMCs from the stem cell graft donor, taken from the stem cell graft. The CDR3 coding sequence is TGTGCCAGCAAACCAGAATCCCCCGGGAGAGAGGAGCCCCAGCATTTT. Protein: CASKPESPGREEPQHF.